This T cell receptor (beta chain) comes out of a study of OX40 agonist ivuxolimab in advanced cancers. The CDR3 extends over 13 amino acids. Germline CDR1 reads MNHNS; CDR2 reads SASEGT. V gave up 7 bases and J gave up 3 bases, with 12 bases separating them. General study points: It was also the case that some nonresponders had low normalized T-cell clonal expansion. Patients with a partial response at 0.1-3.0 mg/kg had among the lowest clonal expansion. The average count of expanded clones was higher among CD8+ T cells than among CD4+.

With respect to this clone: Antigen: not known.

TCRdb's copy holds only in-frame clones and misses some; the assay was immunoSEQ multiplex PCR. The sample records 80,000 or so clones, 80% to 95% being singletons. This rearrangement joins TRBV6-1 to TRBJ1-1; D possibly corresponds to TRBD1 (5 bases). The clonotype was recovered from an adult with an advanced solid tumor such as melanoma, head and neck, liver or kidney cancer. The source was CD4+ or CD8+ T cells sorted from blood, collected in a trial of the OX40 agonist ivuxolimab. The CDR3 protein is CASTGHAYTEAFF. Here the CDR3 DNA reads TGTGCCAGCACCGGACACGCGTACACTGAAGCTTTCTTT.